Reported below is one T cell receptor beta chain. Antigen unknown. The PCR had 60 Vbeta and 13 Jbeta primers. The repertoire was sequenced with immunoSEQ multiplex PCR; TCRdb's copy has only in-frame clones and lacks some. The sample shows under 120,000 clones, roughly 69% of them seen only once. The entry originates in a study of cytomegalovirus exposure and HLA in healthy donors. All donors participated as healthy donors of bone marrow. Study results and caveats: Most TCR beta V segments were productive about 87% or about 30% of the time in an earlier analysis.

The sample consisted of PBMCs. The source is a man aged 50-59 years in good health and CMV-seropositive.

The CDR3 DNA reads TGTGCCATCAGTGAGGCGACAGGGGGCTCGAATGAGCAGTTCTTC. This gives the protein CAISEATGGSNEQFF. The chain has TRBV10-3 and TRBJ2-1, with 10 positions matching TRBD1. This CDR3 spans 15 amino acids. V shed 2 bases and J 7 bases; nucleotides not matched to a gene: 5. Germline-derived CDR1 and CDR2 are ENHRY and SYGVKD.